The 27 T cell receptor beta chains below all came from one sample that was sequenced in a study of CD8 T cells in Susac syndrome (dated by TCRdb to the late 2010s). Libraries were built with the immunoSEQ multiplex PCR assay. RNA was extracted with the RNeasy kit and roughly 0.45 to 1 ug was reverse transcribed using random hexamers. TCRdb applied fastp at Q25 and MiXCR to the public reads, then kept only in-frame beta chains. Each CDR3 protein gets just one entry, which takes the most common genes and DNA from the rows behind it. The sample table holds some 250,000 distinct CDR3 sequences, of which 90% to 96% were seen once. Together, the top ten hold about 0.094% of the sample. Sequences were obtained from CD4+ T cells from PBMCs. The receptor set was obtained from a human donor with Susac syndrome.

This sequence joins TRBV12-3 or TRBV12-4 and TRBJ2-1, with 12 positions matching TRBD2. V was clipped by 2 bases and J by 6 bases; unmatched bases: 2. The CDR3 totals 15 residues. CDR3 region: CASSLLAGGPNEQFF. The CDR3 DNA is TGTGCCAGCAGTTTACTAGCGGGAGGGCCCAATGAGCAGTTCTTC.

V is TRBV24-1 and J is TRBJ2-1; 7 positions match TRBD2. Germline-derived CDR1 and CDR2 are KGHDR and SFDVKD. The CDR3 totals 17 residues. The V gene end was trimmed by 4 bases and the J gene end by 1 base; junction bases not matched to a gene: 9. The DNA of the CDR3 is TGTGCCACCAGTGAACCCAAGCGGGGCCCTTCCTACAATGAGCAGTTCTTC. Translation: CATSEPKRGPSYNEQFF.

The V gene is TRBV7-2, the J gene TRBJ2-7; D not certain. The CDR3 sequence is 15 residues long. V dropped 6 bases and J dropped 3 bases, with 18 bases sitting between them. In germline, CDR1 is SGHTA, CDR2 FQGNSA. In DNA, the CDR3 is TGTGCCAGCAGTCGCCTAGGCGAGGCCCACTACGAGCAGTACTTC. Amino acid sequence: CASSRLGEAHYEQYF.

The V call is TRBV30, the J call TRBJ1-4, with TRBD1 matching over 8 bases. Trimming took 4 bases from V and 5 from J; bases not matched to a gene: 3. This CDR3 region has 13 residues. Germline V gene sequence: CDR1 GTSNPN, CDR2 SVGIG (reference sequence). CDR3 in DNA: TGTGCCTGGACCGGACAGGGCAATGAAAAACTGTTTTTT. This encodes CAWTGQGNEKLFF.

The chain recombines TRBV20-1 with TRBJ2-3, with D perhaps matching TRBD2 (5 bases). From germline, CDR1 is DFQATT and CDR2 SNEGSKA (reference sequence). CDR3 size: 12 residues. V gave up 0 bases and J gave up 7 bases, with 8 bases separating them. The CDR3 coding sequence is TGCAGTGCTAGAGACCGGGATTATACGCAGTATTTT. Translation: CSARDRDYTQYF.

The chain joins TRBV20-1 to TRBJ2-7, with 7 bases lining up with TRBD2. With V trimmed by 4 bases and J by 6 bases, 9 bases remained unmatched. Germline V CDR1 and CDR2: DFQATT, SNEGSKA (reference sequence). This CDR3 spans 13 amino acids. The CDR3 DNA sequence: TGCAGTGCTAAAGCGGGAATCCTCTCCGAGCAGTACTTC. Translation: CSAKAGILSEQYF.

The chain combines TRBV5-6 with TRBJ2-7; D is perhaps TRBD2 (7 bases). Germline V CDR1 and CDR2: SGHDT, YYEEEE. Between the trimmed V and J ends, which lost 4 bases and 6 bases, there was a span of 26 bases. There are 17 residues in the CDR3. CDR3 residues: CASSRPGRGLGRGEQYF. The CDR3 DNA follows: TGTGCCAGCAGCCGTCCCGGGCGGGGGCTCGGACGGGGCGAGCAGTACTTC. Full variable domain (outside the CDR3, taken from reference TRBV5-6 and TRBJ2-7): DAGVTQSPTHLIKTRGQQVTLRCSPKSGHDTVSWYQQALGQGPQFIFQYYEEEERQRGNFPDRFSGHQFPNYSSELNVNALLLGDSALYLCASSRPGRGLGRGEQYFGPGTRLTVT.

The rearrangement links TRBV28 to TRBJ2-4; 10 bases map to TRBD1. Trimming removed 5 bases from V and 12 bases from J; junction bases left unmatched: 7. Germline assignment: CDR1 MDHEN and CDR2 SYDVKM. The CDR3 length is 13 residues. CDR3 nucleotides: TGTGCCAGCAGTCTGACAGGGGGCGAAGATCAGTACTTC. This encodes CASSLTGGEDQYF.

J is TRBJ2-2 and V is TRBV15; no reliable D call. CDR1 and CDR2 from the germline V gene are LNHNV and YYDKDF (reference sequence). The V and J ends lost 3 bases and 4 bases respectively, with 9 bases between them. This CDR3 has 14 amino acids. CDR3 sequence reads: CATSRTLATGELFF. The CDR3 nucleotides read TGTGCCACCAGCAGGACTTTGGCCACCGGGGAGCTGTTTTTT.

This clonotype was found once. CDR3 in amino acids: CAWSNPRFTSTEAFF. The CDR3 DNA sequence: TGTGCCTGGAGTAATCCCCGATTTACGAGCACTGAAGCTTTCTTT. The rearrangement uses TRBV30 and TRBJ1-1; D is unclear. The CDR3 extends over 15 amino acids. Trimming shortened V by 2 bases and J by 4 bases, and 17 bases separated the two germline ends. CDR1 GTSNPN and CDR2 SVGIG come from the germline V gene (reference sequence).

This clonotype has only one observation. The chain links TRBV6-6 to TRBJ2-5; D unresolved. Germline V gene data show CDR1 as MNHNY and CDR2 as SVGAGI (reference sequence). V shed 10 bases and J shed 3 bases, with 9 bases lying between them. The CDR3 runs 11 residues. DNA of the CDR3: TGTGCCATCAGCTCTGAAGAGACCCAGTACTTC. Translating it yields CAISSEETQYF.

The chain employs TRBV19 and TRBJ2-7; either TRBD1 or TRBD2 may fit D (5 bases each). Germline lookup yields CDR1 LNHDA and CDR2 SQIVND (reference sequence). The CDR3 covers 20 residues. V lost 9 bases and J lost 3, with 36 bases in between. The chain's CDR3 is CARWNDLTTVTGTENYEQYF. CDR3 sequence (DNA): TGTGCCAGGTGGAACGATCTTACCACGGTCACCGGGACGGAGAACTACGAGCAGTACTTC. The full variable domain, rest sourced from reference TRBV19 and TRBJ2-7, is DGGITQSPKYLFRKEGQNVTLSCEQNLNHDAMYWYRQDPGQGLRLIYYSQIVNDFQKGDIAEGYSVSREKKESFPLTVTSAQKNPTAFYLCARWNDLTTVTGTENYEQYFGPGTRLTVT.

This clonotype has only one observation. The V call is TRBV25-1, the J call TRBJ1-2; D possibly corresponds to TRBD1 (5 bases). Germline V gene data show CDR1 as MGHDK and CDR2 as SYGVNS. Between the trimmed V and J ends, which lost 7 bases and 6 bases, there was a span of 15 bases. CDR3 size: 13 residues. The CDR3 DNA reads as TGTGCCAGCACCTCTGGGGGTATCGATGGCTACACCTTC. It is translated as CASTSGGIDGYTF.

The chain employs TRBV6-4 and TRBJ2-1, with D uncertain. The ends were cut back, 1 base at V and 4 bases at J, with 5 bases in the middle. The CDR3 is 13 residues long. Germline CDR1 is MRHNA and CDR2 is SNTAGT. CDR3 DNA: TGTGCCAGCAGTGACTGGGGTTACAATGAGCAGTTCTTC. Amino acids: CASSDWGYNEQFF.

This chain joins TRBV29-1 and TRBJ1-1; no clear D gene. This CDR3 comprises 13 residues. The germline V gene has CDR1 SQVTM and CDR2 ANQGSEA. CDR3 sequence reads: CSATPRLVLKAFF. CDR3 in DNA: TGCAGTGCGACACCCAGGCTGGTTTTGAAGGCTTTCTTT.

The chain is built from TRBV20-1 and TRBJ2-1; the D gene is possibly TRBD2 (5 bases). Germline lookup yields CDR1 DFQATT and CDR2 SNEGSKA (reference sequence). The CDR3 loop spans 16 amino acids. Trimming removed 1 base from V and 7 bases from J, with 20 bases in between. CDR3 protein: CSARVGVGVERNEQFF. The CDR3 region has the DNA TGCAGTGCTAGAGTGGGAGTCGGGGTTGAGAGGAATGAGCAGTTCTTC.

The chain links TRBV4-1 to TRBJ2-1; maybe TRBD2 (6 bases). The CDR3 has 14 amino acids. Germline lookup yields CDR1 MGHRA and CDR2 YSYEKL. V lost 4 bases and J lost 7, with 14 bases in between. The CDR3: CASSRRDLGNEQFF. In nucleotides, the CDR3 is TGCGCCAGCAGCCGGAGGGACCTCGGGAATGAGCAGTTCTTC.

In this sample, this clonotype turned up once. J is TRBJ1-5 and V is TRBV10-3, with D uncertain. The length of the CDR3 is 13 residues. V was cut by 0 bases and J by 6 bases, with 6 bases left in between. In germline, CDR1 is ENHRY, CDR2 SYGVKD. CDR3: CAISESTGQPQHF. CDR3 DNA sequence: TGTGCCATCAGTGAGTCGACGGGTCAGCCCCAGCATTTT.

DNA of the CDR3: TGTGCCAGCAGCCGGGGGGACAGCGAGGGGTATGGCTACACCTTC. The encoded protein is CASSRGDSEGYGYTF. The chain joins TRBV28 to TRBJ1-2; 7 bases agree with TRBD1. Germline-derived CDR1 and CDR2 are MDHEN and SYDVKM. This CDR3 is 15 amino acids long. The V and J ends lost 6 bases and 5 bases, in that order; junction bases with no gene match: 12.

The chain links TRBV3-1 to TRBJ2-3; 7 bases are a match to TRBD1. Germline CDR1 and CDR2: LGHDT and YNNKEL (reference sequence). The V segment lost 3 bases and the J segment 1 base; nucleotides outside the gene matches: 13. This CDR3 region has 18 residues. The CDR3 DNA reads as TGTGCCAGCAGCCAGGGGGACAGTAGGGACCGACGCACAGATACGCAGTATTTT. Its protein product is CASSQGDSRDRRTDTQYF.

The chain is built from TRBV20-1 and TRBJ1-1; no clear D. V gave up 6 bases and J gave up 3 bases, with 17 bases separating them. CDR3 length: 14 residues. CDR1 DFQATT and CDR2 SNEGSKA come from the germline V gene (reference sequence). The CDR3 loop is CSATQGRRDTEAFF. The CDR3 nucleotides are TGCAGTGCAACTCAAGGTCGTCGGGACACTGAAGCTTTCTTT.

The chain combines TRBV9 with TRBJ1-1; 10 bases map to TRBD1. CDR1 and CDR2 (germline): SGDLS, YYNGEE. The CDR3 totals 13 residues. V shed 3 bases, J shed 7 bases, and the junction held 3 bases outside the gene matches. In nucleotides, the CDR3 is TGTGCCAGCAGCGCGGGACAGGGGCTTGAAGCTTTCTTT. This encodes CASSAGQGLEAFF.

The CDR3: CALRTSGLNEQFF. CDR3 in DNA: TGTGCCTTGAGGACTAGCGGCCTTAATGAGCAGTTCTTC. This sequence joins TRBV30 and TRBJ2-1; 10 nucleotides line up with TRBD2. The V segment lost 7 bases and the J segment 7 bases; nucleotides outside the gene matches: 7. The CDR3 spans 13 residues. The V gene's germline CDR1 is GTSNPN and CDR2 SVGIG (reference sequence).

The rearrangement uses TRBV5-4 and TRBJ2-5; no firm D call. Between the trimmed V and J ends, which lost 4 bases and 5 bases, there was a span of 15 bases. CDR3 length: 14 residues. The germline V gene encodes CDR1 SGHNT and CDR2 YYREEE (reference sequence). In nucleotides, the CDR3 is TGTGCCAGCAGCCCACCCGGCCTTGGGGAGACCCAGTACTTC. Amino acid sequence: CASSPPGLGETQYF.

The count of this clonotype is one. This chain uses TRBV7-6 with TRBJ2-1; 9 nucleotides align to TRBD2. This CDR3 comprises 16 residues. V lost 4 bases, J lost 6 bases, and 10 bases stayed unmatched. Per the germline V gene, CDR1 is SGHVS and CDR2 is FNYEAQ. The CDR3 DNA follows: TGTGCCAGCAGCTCGCGGACGGGACTAGCCGTCAATGAGCAGTTCTTC. Protein sequence: CASSSRTGLAVNEQFF.

V is TRBV28 and J is TRBJ1-5, with TRBD1 matching 8 bases. The CDR3 is 13 amino acids. Losses at the gene ends were 6 bases for V and 6 bases for J; bases not matched to a gene: 4. CDR1 is MDHEN, CDR2 SYDVKM, per germline. For the CDR3, the DNA is TGTGCCAGCAGGTTGACAGGGGTTCAGCCCCAGCATTTT. It yields the protein CASRLTGVQPQHF.

The chain has TRBV14 and TRBJ2-2; TRBD2 matches at 7 bases. The germline CDR1 and CDR2 sequences are SGHDN and FVKESK. V was clipped by 4 bases and J by 7 bases; unmatched bases: 9. This CDR3 contains 15 residues. CDR3 in DNA: TGTGCCAGCAGCCCAACCGGGACTAAGTTCGGGGAGCTGTTTTTT. It codes for CASSPTGTKFGELFF.